This TCR beta chain was documented in a study of tumor and adjacent non-tumor tissue in lung cancer. Study-wide points: Significantly higher TCR diversity was found in tumor than normal lung. Patients with more diverse tumor TCRs had worse survival.

About this clonotype: Its antigen is not known. A junction end diverges from the germline sequence, so it may reflect a read error.

This sample's RNA came from whole unsorted tissue. Distant lung tissue was collected more than 3 cm away from the tumor edge. The library came from three nested PCR rounds adapted from ARM-PCR protocols. Each CDR3 protein gets one entry after TCRdb re-called the multiplex PCR reads with MiXCR. The data contain approximately 100,000 distinct CDR3 sequences, less than 75% of them singletons. Input material: distant non-tumor lung tissue. The sequence came from a man aged 25-45 years with non-small cell lung cancer.

The CDR3 DNA sequence: TGTGCTAGCAGCCCTGGACAGGGGGTTAGAAGTGAGCAGTTCTTC. Amino acid sequence: CASSPGQGVRSEQFF. This chain connects TRBV11-1 to TRBJ2-1; the match to TRBD1 covers 10 bases. CDR1 is SGHAT, CDR2 FQDESV, per germline (reference sequence). The CDR3 extends over 15 amino acids. Drawing the rest from reference TRBV11-1 and TRBJ2-1, the complete variable domain is EAEVAQSPRYKITEKSQAVAFWCDPISGHATLYWYRQILGQGPELLVQFQDESVVDDSQLPKDRFSAERLKGVDSTLKIQPAELGDSAMYLCASSPGQGVRSEQFFGPGTRLTVL.